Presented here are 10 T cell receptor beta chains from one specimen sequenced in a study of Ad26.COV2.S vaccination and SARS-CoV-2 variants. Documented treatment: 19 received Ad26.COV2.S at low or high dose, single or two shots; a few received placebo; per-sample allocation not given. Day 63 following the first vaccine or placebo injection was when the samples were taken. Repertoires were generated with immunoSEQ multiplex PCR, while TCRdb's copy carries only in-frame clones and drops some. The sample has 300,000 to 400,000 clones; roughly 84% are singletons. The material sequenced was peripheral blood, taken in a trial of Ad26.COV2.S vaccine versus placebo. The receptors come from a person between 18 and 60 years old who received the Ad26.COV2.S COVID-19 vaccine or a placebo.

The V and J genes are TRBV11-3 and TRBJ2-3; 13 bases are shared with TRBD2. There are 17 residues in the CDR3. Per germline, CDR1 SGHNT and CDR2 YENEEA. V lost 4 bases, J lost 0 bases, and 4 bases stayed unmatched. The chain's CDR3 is CASSSGTSGTSTDTQYF. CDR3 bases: TGTGCCAGCAGCTCCGGGACTAGCGGGACAAGCACAGATACGCAGTATTTT.

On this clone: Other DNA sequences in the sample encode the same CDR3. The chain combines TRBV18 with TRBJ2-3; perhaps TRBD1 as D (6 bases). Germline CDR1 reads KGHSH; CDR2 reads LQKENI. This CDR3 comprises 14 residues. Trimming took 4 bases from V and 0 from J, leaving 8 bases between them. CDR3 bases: TGTGCCAGCTCACTCAGGGGAAGCACAGATACGCAGTATTTT. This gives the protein CASSLRGSTDTQYF.

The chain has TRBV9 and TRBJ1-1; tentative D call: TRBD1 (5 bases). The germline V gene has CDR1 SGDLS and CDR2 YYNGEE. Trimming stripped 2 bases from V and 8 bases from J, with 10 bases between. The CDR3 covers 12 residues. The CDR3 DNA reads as TGTGCCAGCAGCGTCGGTGGGGGGGAAGCTTTCTTT. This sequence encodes CASSVGGGEAFF.

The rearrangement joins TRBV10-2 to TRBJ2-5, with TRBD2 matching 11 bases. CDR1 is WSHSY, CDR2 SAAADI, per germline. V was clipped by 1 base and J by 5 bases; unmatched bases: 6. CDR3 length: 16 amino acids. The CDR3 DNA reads TGCGCCAGCAGTGAGTTTAGCGGGGGGGCGATGGAGACCCAGTACTTC. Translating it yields CASSEFSGGAMETQYF.

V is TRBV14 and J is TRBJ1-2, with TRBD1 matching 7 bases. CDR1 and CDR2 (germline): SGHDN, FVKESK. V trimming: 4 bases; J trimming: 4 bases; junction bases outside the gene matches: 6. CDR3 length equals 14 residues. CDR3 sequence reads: CASSPRGTVYGYTF. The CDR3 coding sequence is TGTGCCAGCAGCCCTAGGGGGACAGTCTATGGCTACACCTTC.

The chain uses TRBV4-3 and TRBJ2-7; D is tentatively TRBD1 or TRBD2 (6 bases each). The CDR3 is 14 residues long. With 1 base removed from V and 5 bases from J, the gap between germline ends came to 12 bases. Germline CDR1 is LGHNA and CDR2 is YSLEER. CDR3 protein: CASSQGGGGDEQYF. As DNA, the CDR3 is TGCGCCAGCAGCCAAGGAGGGGGAGGTGACGAGCAGTACTTC.

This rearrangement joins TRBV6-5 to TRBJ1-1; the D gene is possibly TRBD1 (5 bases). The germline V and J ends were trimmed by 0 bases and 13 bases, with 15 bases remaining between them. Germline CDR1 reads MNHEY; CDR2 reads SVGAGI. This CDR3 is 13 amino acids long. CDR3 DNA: TGTGCCAGCAGTTACTCATTGGGGGTGATTGGTTTCTTT. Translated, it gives CASSYSLGVIGFF.

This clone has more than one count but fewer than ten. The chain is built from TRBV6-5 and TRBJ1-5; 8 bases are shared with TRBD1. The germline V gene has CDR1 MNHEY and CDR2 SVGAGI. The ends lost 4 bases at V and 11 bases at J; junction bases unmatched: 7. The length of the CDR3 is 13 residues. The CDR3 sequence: CASSSGTGGTQHF. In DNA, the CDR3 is TGTGCCAGCAGTTCAGGAACAGGGGGGACCCAGCATTTT.

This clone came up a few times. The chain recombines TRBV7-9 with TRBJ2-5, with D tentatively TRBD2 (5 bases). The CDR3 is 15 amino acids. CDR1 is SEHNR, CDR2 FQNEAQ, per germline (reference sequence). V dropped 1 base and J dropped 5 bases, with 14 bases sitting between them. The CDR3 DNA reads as TGTGCCAGCAGCTTAGGCCAACTAGATACGGAGACCCAGTACTTC. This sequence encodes CASSLGQLDTETQYF.

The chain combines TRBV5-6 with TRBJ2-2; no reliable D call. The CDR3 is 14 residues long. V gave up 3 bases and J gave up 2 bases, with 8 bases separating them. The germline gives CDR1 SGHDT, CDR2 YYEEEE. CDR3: CASSSGPNTGELFF. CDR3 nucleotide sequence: TGTGCCAGCAGCTCCGGACCAAACACCGGGGAGCTGTTTTTT.